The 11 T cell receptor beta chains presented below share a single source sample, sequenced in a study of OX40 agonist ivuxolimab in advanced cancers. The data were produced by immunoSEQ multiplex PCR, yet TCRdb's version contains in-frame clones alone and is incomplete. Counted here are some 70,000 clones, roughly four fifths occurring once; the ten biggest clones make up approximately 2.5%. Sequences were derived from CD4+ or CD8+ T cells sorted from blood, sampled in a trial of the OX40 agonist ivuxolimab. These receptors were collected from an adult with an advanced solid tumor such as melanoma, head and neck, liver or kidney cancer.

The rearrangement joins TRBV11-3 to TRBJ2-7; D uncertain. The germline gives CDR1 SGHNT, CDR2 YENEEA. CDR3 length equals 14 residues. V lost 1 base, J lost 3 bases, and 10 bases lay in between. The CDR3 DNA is TGTGCCAGCAGCTTAGGCGCAGCCAACTACGAGCAGTACTTC. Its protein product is CASSLGAANYEQYF.

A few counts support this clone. The CDR3 DNA reads as TGTGCCAGTAGTTCGCAGGGACTAGCGGGAGTAGTATACGAGCAGTACTTC. Translation gives CASSSQGLAGVVYEQYF. V and J are TRBV19 and TRBJ2-7, with 14 bases aligning to TRBD2. CDR1 and CDR2 from the germline V gene are LNHDA and SQIVND (reference sequence). The CDR3 is made up of 17 amino acids. With 5 bases clipped from V and 4 bases from J, the junction kept 10 bases outside the gene matches.

CDR3 sequence reads: CASSRTSGRTDTQYF. The CDR3 nucleotides are TGTGCCAGCAGTCGGACTAGCGGGAGGACAGATACGCAGTATTTT. The genes are TRBV6-5 and TRBJ2-3, with TRBD2 matching 14 bases. The V gene end was trimmed by 5 bases and the J gene end by 3 bases; junction bases not matched to a gene: 1. This CDR3 is 15 amino acids long. CDR1 is MNHEY and CDR2 is SVGAGI in the germline V gene.

DNA for the CDR3: TGTGCCAGCAATAGGAGGACAGGGGCGAACACTGAAGCTTTCTTT. Translation: CASNRRTGANTEAFF. The chain is built from TRBV5-4 and TRBJ1-1; 9 bases line up with TRBD1. Germline lookup yields CDR1 SGHNT and CDR2 YYREEE (reference sequence). J was trimmed by 1 base and V by 6 bases; bases with no gene match: 7. The CDR3 runs 15 residues.

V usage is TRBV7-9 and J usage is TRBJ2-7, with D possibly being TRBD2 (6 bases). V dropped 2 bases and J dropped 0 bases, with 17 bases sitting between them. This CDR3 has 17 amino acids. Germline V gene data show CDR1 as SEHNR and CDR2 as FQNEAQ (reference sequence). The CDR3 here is CASSLTPGGSDSYEQYF. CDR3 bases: TGTGCCAGCAGCTTAACCCCCGGGGGTTCTGACTCCTACGAGCAGTACTTC.

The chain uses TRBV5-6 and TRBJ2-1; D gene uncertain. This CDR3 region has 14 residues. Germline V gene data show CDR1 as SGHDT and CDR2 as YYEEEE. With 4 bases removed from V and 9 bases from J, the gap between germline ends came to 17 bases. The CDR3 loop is CASSIAGPTTEQFF. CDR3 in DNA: TGTGCCAGCAGCATAGCTGGACCAACAACTGAGCAGTTCTTC.

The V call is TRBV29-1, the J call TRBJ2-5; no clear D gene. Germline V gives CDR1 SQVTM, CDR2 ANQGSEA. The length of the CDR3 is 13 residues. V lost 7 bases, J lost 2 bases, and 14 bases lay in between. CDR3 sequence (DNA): TGCAGCGCAGAAGGACCGTCACAAGAGACCCAGTACTTC. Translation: CSAEGPSQETQYF. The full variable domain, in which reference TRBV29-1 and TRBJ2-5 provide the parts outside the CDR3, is SAVISQKPSRDICQRGTSLTIQCQVDSQVTMMFWYRQQPGQSLTLIATANQGSEATYESGFVIDKFPISRPNLTFSTLTVSNMSPEDSSIYLCSAEGPSQETQYFGPGTRLLVL.

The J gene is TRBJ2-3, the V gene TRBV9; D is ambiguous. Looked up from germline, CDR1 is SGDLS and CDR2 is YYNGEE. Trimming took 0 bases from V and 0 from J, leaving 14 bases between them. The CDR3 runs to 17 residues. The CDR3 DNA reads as TGTGCCAGCAGCGTAGTCGGGTCTCCATCTAGCACAGATACGCAGTATTTT. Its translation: CASSVVGSPSSTDTQYF.

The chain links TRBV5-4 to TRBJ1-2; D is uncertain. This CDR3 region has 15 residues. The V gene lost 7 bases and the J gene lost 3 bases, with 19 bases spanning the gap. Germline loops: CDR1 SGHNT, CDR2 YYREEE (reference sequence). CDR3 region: CASVYAPGTHYGYTF. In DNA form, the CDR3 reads TGTGCCAGCGTCTACGCTCCGGGTACTCACTATGGCTACACCTTC.

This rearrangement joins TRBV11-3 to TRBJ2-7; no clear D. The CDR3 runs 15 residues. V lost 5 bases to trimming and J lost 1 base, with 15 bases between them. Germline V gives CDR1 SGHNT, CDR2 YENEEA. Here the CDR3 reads CASSSEVGPSYEQYF. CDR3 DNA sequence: TGTGCCAGCAGCAGTGAGGTGGGCCCATCCTACGAGCAGTACTTC.

CDR3 sequence reads: CASSSRERLTDTQYF. Here the CDR3 DNA reads TGTGCCAGCAGCTCTCGGGAGCGGCTCACAGATACGCAGTATTTT. The chain carries TRBV9 and TRBJ2-3; the D gene is possibly TRBD2 (6 bases). The CDR3 runs to 15 residues. Germline CDR1 and CDR2: SGDLS and YYNGEE. V was pared by 4 bases and J by 2 bases, with 14 bases between. The variable domain in full, with the rest retrieved from reference TRBV9 and TRBJ2-3, is DSGVTQTPKHLITATGQRVTLRCSPRSGDLSVYWYQQSLDQGLQFLIQYYNGEERAKGNILERFSAQQFPDLHSELNLSSLELGDSALYFCASSSRERLTDTQYFGPGTRLTVL.